Listed below are T cell receptor beta chains from one sample, sequenced in a study of CD8 T cells in Susac syndrome. Each CDR3 protein is one row after TCRdb ran MiXCR on the immunoSEQ multiplex PCR reads. The data show about 150,000 distinct CDR3 sequences, around 95% seen once. Sample: CD8+ T cells from PBMCs. The receptors come from a human donor with multiple sclerosis. CDR3s include the opening cysteine and the closing phenylalanine or tryptophan. A D gene is named only where the DNA matches it firmly. Clone size is given for some rows only: seen once, a few or many times, or a class if the clone is expanded.

D gene: NA; clone size: once; J gene: TRBJ1-4; V gene: TRBV28; CDR3 DNA: TGTGCCAGCAGTTCCCGAATAAATGAAAAACTGTTTTTT; CDR3 protein: CASSSRINEKLFF
D gene: NA; clone size: NA; J gene: TRBJ1-2; V gene: TRBV29-1; CDR3 DNA: TGCAGCGATTTACAGCGACCGAAAGGGGGCTACACCTTC; CDR3 protein: CSDLQRPKGGYTF
D gene: NA; clone size: NA; J gene: TRBJ2-1; V gene: TRBV11-2; CDR3 DNA: TGTGCCAGCAGCCAATCCTACAATGAGCAGTTCTTC; CDR3 protein: CASSQSYNEQFF
D gene: TRBD1; clone size: once; J gene: TRBJ2-7; V gene: TRBV20-1; CDR3 DNA: TGCAGTGCTTCCGACAGGGGGATCTCCTACGAGCAGTACTTC; CDR3 protein: CSASDRGISYEQYF
D gene: NA; clone size: NA; J gene: TRBJ2-5; V gene: TRBV20-1; CDR3 DNA: TGCAGTGCTCGGACATCGGTGCCCGGGACCCAGTACTTC; CDR3 protein: CSARTSVPGTQYF
D gene: TRBD1; clone size: NA; J gene: TRBJ2-1; V gene: TRBV9; CDR3 DNA: TGTGCCAGCAGCGTAGAAGGGACAGGGGCGTACAATGAGCAGTTCTTC; CDR3 protein: CASSVEGTGAYNEQFF
D gene: NA; clone size: once; J gene: TRBJ2-5; V gene: TRBV5-4; CDR3 DNA: TGTGCCAGCAGCTGGGGGCAAGAGACCCAGTACTTC; CDR3 protein: CASSWGQETQYF
D gene: TRBD1; clone size: NA; J gene: TRBJ2-1; V gene: TRBV29-1; CDR3 DNA: TGCAGCGCCGCCGGGACAGGGCTCGCCAATGAGCAGTTCTTC; CDR3 protein: CSAAGTGLANEQFF
D gene: NA; clone size: NA; J gene: TRBJ1-1; V gene: TRBV30; CDR3 DNA: TGTGCCTGGAGTGTACTCGGGGGCACTGAAGCTTTCTTT; CDR3 protein: CAWSVLGGTEAFF
D gene: NA; clone size: NA; J gene: TRBJ1-5; V gene: TRBV30; CDR3 DNA: TGTGCCTGGGCTCTTTCGGGCAATCAGCCCCAGCATTTT; CDR3 protein: CAWALSGNQPQHF
D gene: NA; clone size: NA; J gene: TRBJ2-3; V gene: TRBV9; CDR3 DNA: TGTGCCAGCAGCGCCCGCGGGTCCACTAGCACAGATACGCAGTATTTT; CDR3 protein: CASSARGSTSTDTQYF
D gene: NA; clone size: NA; J gene: TRBJ2-1; V gene: TRBV11-2; CDR3 DNA: TGTGCCAGCAGCGCCCGGGCCTCCTACAATGAGCAGTTCTTC; CDR3 protein: CASSARASYNEQFF
D gene: NA; clone size: NA; J gene: TRBJ2-5; V gene: TRBV12-3/TRBV12-4; CDR3 DNA: NA; CDR3 protein: CASSFGAGEETQYF
D gene: NA; clone size: NA; J gene: TRBJ2-1; V gene: TRBV9; CDR3 DNA: TGTGCCAGCAGCGCCTCCGGGACCGTGAGCTCCTACAATGAGCAGTTCTTC; CDR3 protein: CASSASGTVSSYNEQFF
D gene: NA; clone size: NA; J gene: TRBJ2-7; V gene: TRBV9; CDR3 DNA: TGTGCCAGCAGCGGGGGGCCACCCTACGAGCAGTACTTC; CDR3 protein: CASSGGPPYEQYF
D gene: TRBD2; clone size: NA; J gene: TRBJ2-4; V gene: TRBV29-1; CDR3 DNA: TGCAGCGTTGATGGGACTAGCGGGACCAAGGGCAACATTCAGTACTTC; CDR3 protein: CSVDGTSGTKGNIQYF
D gene: NA; clone size: NA; J gene: TRBJ1-2; V gene: TRBV27; CDR3 DNA: TGTGCCAGCAGTTTATTGGCCAGTAACTATGGCTACACCTTC; CDR3 protein: CASSLLASNYGYTF
D gene: NA; clone size: NA; J gene: TRBJ2-2; V gene: TRBV9; CDR3 DNA: TGTGCCAGCGGTGGGGGGCTTGCGAACACCGGGGAGCTGTTTTTT; CDR3 protein: CASGGGLANTGELFF
D gene: TRBD2; clone size: once; J gene: TRBJ2-3; V gene: TRBV20-1; CDR3 DNA: TGCAGTGCCTCCCCTCGGGCTAGCGGGGTGAATACGCAGTATTTT; CDR3 protein: CSASPRASGVNTQYF
D gene: NA; clone size: NA; J gene: TRBJ2-1; V gene: TRBV6-5; CDR3 DNA: TGTGCCAGCAGTTACGAGGGGACAACCGATGAGCAGTTCTTC; CDR3 protein: CASSYEGTTDEQFF
D gene: NA; clone size: NA; J gene: TRBJ2-7; V gene: TRBV4-1; CDR3 DNA: TGCGCCAGCAGCCAAGGGCCCAACAGCATGGAGGAGCAGTACTTC; CDR3 protein: CASSQGPNSMEEQYF
D gene: NA; clone size: NA; J gene: TRBJ1-2; V gene: TRBV7-8; CDR3 DNA: TGTGCCAGCAGCTTAGCGCGGACAGTACATGGCTACACCTTC; CDR3 protein: CASSLARTVHGYTF
D gene: TRBD1; clone size: NA; J gene: TRBJ2-7; V gene: TRBV13; CDR3 DNA: TGTGCCAGGGGACAGGGGGGGGTTCAGTACGAGCAGTACTTC; CDR3 protein: CARGQGGVQYEQYF
D gene: TRBD1; clone size: once; J gene: TRBJ2-5; V gene: TRBV2; CDR3 DNA: TGTGCCAGCAGTCACCGGACAGGGGGAGAGACCCAGTACTTC; CDR3 protein: CASSHRTGGETQYF
D gene: NA; clone size: NA; J gene: TRBJ2-1; V gene: TRBV11-2; CDR3 DNA: TGTGCCAGCGCAATCAGGGTTCCCGGCAATGAGCAGTTCTTC; CDR3 protein: CASAIRVPGNEQFF
D gene: TRBD1; clone size: NA; J gene: TRBJ1-2; V gene: TRBV5-4; CDR3 DNA: TGTGCCAGCAGCGCAACAGGGGATGGCTACACCTTC; CDR3 protein: CASSATGDGYTF
D gene: TRBD2; clone size: NA; J gene: TRBJ2-7; V gene: TRBV30; CDR3 DNA: TGTGCCTGGAGTCCTGGGACTATGTCGGAGCAGTACTTC; CDR3 protein: CAWSPGTMSEQYF
D gene: NA; clone size: NA; J gene: TRBJ1-2; V gene: TRBV15; CDR3 DNA: TGTGCCACCAGCACGGCAGGGGTCCGTAACTATGGCTACACCTTC; CDR3 protein: CATSTAGVRNYGYTF
D gene: NA; clone size: NA; J gene: TRBJ1-2; V gene: TRBV29-1; CDR3 DNA: TGCAGCGCGCCCACAGAGACATTAAACTATGGCTACACCTTC; CDR3 protein: CSAPTETLNYGYTF
D gene: NA; clone size: NA; J gene: TRBJ2-2; V gene: TRBV4-1; CDR3 DNA: TGCGCCAGCAGCCAAGATTCAGGGAACACCGGGGAGCTGTTTTTT; CDR3 protein: CASSQDSGNTGELFF
D gene: TRBD1; clone size: NA; J gene: TRBJ2-7; V gene: TRBV30; CDR3 DNA: TGTGCCTGGACCCCGGGACAGGTGGGCCACGAGCAGTACTTC; CDR3 protein: CAWTPGQVGHEQYF
D gene: NA; clone size: NA; J gene: TRBJ2-3; V gene: TRBV7-9; CDR3 DNA: TGTGCCAGCAGCTTAGCTGCGGGATCCACAGATACGCAGTATTTT; CDR3 protein: CASSLAAGSTDTQYF
D gene: NA; clone size: NA; J gene: TRBJ1-5; V gene: TRBV6-6; CDR3 DNA: TGTGCCAGCACCCCAGGACCCTTTATGCCCCAGCATTTT; CDR3 protein: CASTPGPFMPQHF
D gene: NA; clone size: NA; J gene: TRBJ2-1; V gene: TRBV29-1; CDR3 DNA: TGCAGCGTTGAGGACGGATCTAATGAGCAGTTCTTC; CDR3 protein: CSVEDGSNEQFF
D gene: NA; clone size: NA; J gene: TRBJ1-2; V gene: TRBV5-1; CDR3 DNA: TGCGCCAGCAGCGATGACACGAACTATGGCTACACCTTC; CDR3 protein: CASSDDTNYGYTF
D gene: TRBD1; clone size: NA; J gene: TRBJ1-2; V gene: TRBV15; CDR3 DNA: TGTGCCACCAGCGGGGAGACAGGGCAAGTCAATGGCTACACCTTC; CDR3 protein: CATSGETGQVNGYTF
D gene: NA; clone size: NA; J gene: TRBJ2-1; V gene: TRBV9; CDR3 DNA: TGTGCCAGCAGCGTAGAGGGCCACAATGAGCAGTTCTTC; CDR3 protein: CASSVEGHNEQFF
D gene: NA; clone size: NA; J gene: TRBJ1-2; V gene: TRBV30; CDR3 DNA: TGTGCCTGGAAAGGGCCCCCTTCGTATGGCTACACCTTC; CDR3 protein: CAWKGPPSYGYTF
D gene: NA; clone size: NA; J gene: TRBJ1-2; V gene: TRBV30; CDR3 DNA: TGTGCCTGGAGTGTACTCCCTTCCGCTAACTATGGCTACACCTTC; CDR3 protein: CAWSVLPSANYGYTF
D gene: NA; clone size: NA; J gene: TRBJ2-1; V gene: TRBV15; CDR3 DNA: TGTGCCACCAGCAGAGCCCCGCTCGATGAGCAGTTCTTC; CDR3 protein: CATSRAPLDEQFF
D gene: TRBD2; clone size: NA; J gene: TRBJ2-4; V gene: TRBV7-8; CDR3 DNA: TGTGCCAGCAGCTTAGGGGCTAGCGGGGTAGACATTCAGTACTTC; CDR3 protein: CASSLGASGVDIQYF